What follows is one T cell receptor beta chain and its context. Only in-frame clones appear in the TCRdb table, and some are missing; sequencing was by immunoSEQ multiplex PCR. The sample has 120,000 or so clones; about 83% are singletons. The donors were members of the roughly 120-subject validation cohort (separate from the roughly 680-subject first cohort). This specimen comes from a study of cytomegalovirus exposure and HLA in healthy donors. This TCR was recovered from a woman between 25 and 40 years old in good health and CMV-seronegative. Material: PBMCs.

CDR3 in amino acids: CASTPWGRGLQPQHF. CDR3 coding DNA: TGTGCCAGCACCCCTTGGGGCAGGGGGCTTCAGCCCCAGCATTTT. The chain has TRBV5-8 and TRBJ1-5; 8 bases fit TRBD1. CDR3 size: 15 residues. Looked up from germline, CDR1 is SGHTS and CDR2 is YDEGEE. The trim removed 6 bases at V and 6 bases at J, leaving 11 bases unmatched.